This T cell receptor beta chain was sequenced during a study of T-cell reconstitution after alpha-beta-depleted transplantation in children. Preparation of the TCRbeta library used unique molecular identifiers. TCRdb ran MiXCR on the PCR reads and lists one entry per CDR3 protein. The data hold about 980,000 distinct CDR3 sequences, with around 30% observed a single time. General study findings and limits: Reports say that about two months after transplant, the alpha-beta T cells came out of several hundred graft clones that had expanded.

Germline V gene sequence: CDR1 SGHRS, CDR2 YFSETQ. This CDR3 comprises 15 residues. V was shortened by 0 bases and J by 2 bases, with 9 bases between the two germline ends. Details on this clonotype: Its antigen is unidentified.

Here the sequenced sample was PBMCs, mostly from graft donor cells, taken 360 days after TCRalphabeta/CD19-depleted stem cell transplant. This receptor was taken from a boy under three years old who had a stem cell transplant for SCID, so the T cells may come from the graft donor. The chain joins TRBV5-1 to TRBJ2-1; perhaps D is TRBD1 or TRBD2 (5 bases each). The CDR3 is CASSLGRDPYNEQFF. The DNA for the CDR3 is TGCGCCAGCAGCTTGGGCCGGGACCCCTACAATGAGCAGTTCTTC.